This T cell receptor beta chain was sequenced during a study of blood T cells in healthy people across ages. Broader study findings: With unsorted PBMCs, a conclusive comparison of naive versus antigen-experienced cells was not possible. While age rose, TCR beta diversity per million T cells dropped in a roughly linear way.

Germline V lookup: CDR1 SGDLS, CDR2 YYNGEE. The CDR3 length is 14 residues. J lost 4 bases, V lost 4 bases, and 5 bases had no gene match. This clonotype has only a few counts. The antigen is unknown. A J-beta primer mix and a sample-barcoded 5' primer were used in a second PCR of roughly 7 to 12 cycles. With 12 random nucleotides, a template-switch adaptor tagged each individual cDNA molecule. TCRdb analysed the 5' RACE reads with MiXCR anew, one entry per CDR3 protein. The sample records under 2 million distinct CDR3 sequences, around 35% being singletons. Sequencing used blood. This TCR came from a woman in her 30s in good health. The chain couples TRBV9 to TRBJ2-1; 7 nucleotides agree with TRBD2. CDR3 sequence (DNA): TGTGCCAGCAGCCCCTGGACTAGTTACAATGAGCAGTTCTTC. Amino acids: CASSPWTSYNEQFF.